This TCR beta chain was obtained from a study of shared clonotypes between healthy human individuals. Per the original methods: There were no quality scores in the junction-only immunoSEQ sequences, so filtering differed. Sequenced by immunoSEQ multiplex PCR; TCRdb stores in-frame clones only, minus some. V, J and clone size are those of that table, while D and trimming were read from the DNA. The sample has 2,100,000 or so clones; more than 90% are singletons. Unmatched junction bases numbered 6, after V lost 5 bases and J lost 2 bases. The CDR3 runs to 14 residues. CDR1 is SGHVS, CDR2 FQNEAQ, per germline.

This receptor was identified in a man aged 18 to 30 in good health. The sample was naive CD4+ T cells sorted from blood. The sample's subset: CD45RA+ positively selected. The chain has TRBV7-8 and TRBJ2-7, with 7 bases matching TRBD1. The chain's CDR3 is CASSARDRTYEQYF. DNA of the CDR3: TGTGCCAGCAGCGCCCGGGACAGAACCTACGAGCAGTACTTC.